These 9 T cell receptor beta chains were all obtained from the same sample, sequenced in a study of blood T cell repertoires in COVID-19 (dated by TCRdb to between 2020 and 2021). Library preparation was by the immunoSEQ multiplex PCR assay. In its TCRdb copy, this immuneACCESS table keeps in-frame sequences only and misses some clones. Where compared with another copy, unresolved V genes explain less than half of these, and the others have no known cause. Present in this sample are roughly 80,000 clones, approximately 82% of which were seen just once. The biggest ten clones account for roughly 9% of the sample. The sequencing sample was made of peripheral blood. The receptors stem from a human donor in a cohort sampled during active COVID-19.

The V and J genes are TRBV7-9 and TRBJ2-1; 10 bases are shared with TRBD2. The length of the CDR3 is 17 residues. CDR1 is SEHNR, CDR2 FQNEAQ, per germline (reference sequence). V shed 3 bases, J shed 5 bases, and the junction held 10 bases outside the gene matches. CDR3 sequence (DNA): TGTGCCAGCAGCTTCCCCTCTAGCGGGAGTAGCCACAATGAGCAGTTCTTC. This gives the protein CASSFPSSGSSHNEQFF.

This chain uses TRBV6-6 with TRBJ1-4; 10 positions match TRBD1. In germline, CDR1 is MNHNY, CDR2 SVGAGI (reference sequence). J was trimmed by 4 bases and V by 4 bases; bases with no gene match: 6. The CDR3 runs to 16 residues. CDR3 sequence (DNA): TGTGCCAGCAGTTTAGACAGGGGGCGCGATAATGAAAAACTGTTTTTT. The encoded protein is CASSLDRGRDNEKLFF.

The chain has TRBV6-2 or TRBV6-3 and TRBJ2-2; D unresolved. From germline, CDR1 is MNHEY and CDR2 SVGEGT. CDR3 length equals 15 residues. Trimming pared 2 bases from V and 2 bases from J, leaving 9 bases between. The DNA of the CDR3 is TGTGCCAGCAGTTACACCAGACTTAACACCGGGGAGCTGTTTTTT. Its protein is CASSYTRLNTGELFF.

The chain links TRBV30 to TRBJ1-1; tentative D call: TRBD1 (6 bases). The V end was cut by 3 bases, the J end by 5 bases, with 22 bases between. Germline V CDR1 and CDR2: GTSNPN, SVGIG (reference sequence). There are 16 residues in the CDR3. CDR3 sequence (DNA): TGTGCCTGGAGCCGGGTTAGGGGGGGCAGATGGACTGAAGCTTTCTTT. As protein: CAWSRVRGGRWTEAFF.

The chain is built from TRBV2 and TRBJ1-5, with D unclear. Germline CDR1 is SNHLY and CDR2 is FYNNEI. The CDR3 length is 12 residues. Deletions cut 7 bases from V and 4 bases from J, with 8 bases between. Here the CDR3 reads CASTRGNQPQHF. The CDR3 nucleotides are TGTGCCAGCACCCGAGGAAATCAGCCCCAGCATTTT.

This chain joins TRBV16 and TRBJ1-5; 8 bases line up with TRBD1. The CDR3 totals 18 residues. The J segment lost 3 bases and the V segment lost 3 bases, leaving 13 bases of the junction unmatched. Germline-derived CDR1 and CDR2 are KGHSY and FQNENV. CDR3 nucleotide sequence: TGTGCCAGCAGCCATTCCGGACAGGGAAGGTCTGACAATCAGCCCCAGCATTTT. Encoded protein: CASSHSGQGRSDNQPQHF.

The rearrangement uses TRBV5-1 and TRBJ2-1; 9 bases match TRBD1. CDR1 SGHRS and CDR2 YFSETQ come from the germline V gene. This CDR3 is built from 16 residues. After removal of 4 bases from V and 5 bases from J, the junction contained 10 bases not matched to a gene. CDR3 amino acids: CASSSTHRGLNNEQFF. In nucleotides, the CDR3 is TGCGCCAGCAGCAGTACTCACAGGGGGCTAAACAATGAGCAGTTCTTC.

This chain joins TRBV21-1 and TRBJ2-6; the table assigns TRBD1, which was not confirmed against the DNA. TRBV21-1 is given as a pseudogene. The CDR3 has 18 amino acids. Here the CDR3 DNA reads TGTGCCAGCAGCTCCGGGACAGGGGGCTCCTCTGGGGCCAACGTCCTGACTTTC. Its protein is CASSSGTGGSSGANVLTF.

The chain uses TRBV24-1 and TRBJ2-1, with TRBD2 matching 11 bases. This CDR3 spans 17 amino acids. From germline, CDR1 is KGHDR and CDR2 SFDVKD. The V and J ends lost 3 bases and 7 bases, in that order; junction bases with no gene match: 10. The CDR3 nucleotides are TGTGCCACCAGTGATGCTATAGCGGGGGGGCGGGGAAATGAGCAGTTCTTC. Translation: CATSDAIAGGRGNEQFF.